This TCR beta chain is drawn from a study of T cells after yellow fever vaccination. Overall study results and limits: Weaker, the secondary response peaked sooner, at day 5 versus 15. The booster response re-showed most primary clones: 96% CD4, almost 90% CD8. Shared CD4/CD8 clonotypes were a small share, likely from convergent recombination.

Germline CDR1 reads MNHEY; CDR2 reads SVGEGT. Unmatched junction bases numbered 7, after V lost 6 bases and J lost 1 base. This CDR3 is built from 15 residues. Template switching with 5'RACE generated the TCR cDNA and added a universal primer site and UMIs. From the 5' RACE reads, TCRdb called clonotypes with MiXCR, one entry per CDR3 protein. The sample carries about 400,000 distinct CDR3 sequences, over 5% recorded once. Note on this clonotype: The antigen is undetermined.

The sequences come from PBMCs, collected 5 days after the yellow fever booster vaccination. The rearrangement links TRBV6-2 or TRBV6-3 to TRBJ1-1, with 8 bases that match TRBD1. The source is a man aged 30 to 45 who received the YFV17D yellow fever vaccine. CDR3 region: CASRELTGANTEAFF. CDR3 in DNA: TGTGCCAGCAGGGAATTGACAGGGGCGAACACTGAAGCTTTCTTT.